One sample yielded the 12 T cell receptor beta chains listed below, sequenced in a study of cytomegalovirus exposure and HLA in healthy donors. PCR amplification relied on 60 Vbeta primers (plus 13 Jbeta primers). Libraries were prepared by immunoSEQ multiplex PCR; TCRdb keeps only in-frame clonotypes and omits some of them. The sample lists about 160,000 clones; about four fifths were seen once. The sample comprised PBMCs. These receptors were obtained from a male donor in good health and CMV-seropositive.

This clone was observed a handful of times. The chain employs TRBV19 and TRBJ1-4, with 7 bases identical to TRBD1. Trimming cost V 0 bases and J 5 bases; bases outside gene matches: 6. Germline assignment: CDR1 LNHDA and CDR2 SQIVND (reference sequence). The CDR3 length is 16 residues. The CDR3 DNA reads TGTGCCAGTAGTATAGATAGAACAGGGGAGAATGAAAAACTGTTTTTT. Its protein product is CASSIDRTGENEKLFF. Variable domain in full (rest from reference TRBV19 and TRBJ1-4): DGGITQSPKYLFRKEGQNVTLSCEQNLNHDAMYWYRQDPGQGLRLIYYSQIVNDFQKGDIAEGYSVSREKKESFPLTVTSAQKNPTAFYLCASSIDRTGENEKLFFGSGTQLSVL.

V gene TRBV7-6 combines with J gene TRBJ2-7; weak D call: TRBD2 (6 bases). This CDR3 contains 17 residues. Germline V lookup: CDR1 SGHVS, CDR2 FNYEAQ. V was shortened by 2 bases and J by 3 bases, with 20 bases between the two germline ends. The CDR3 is CASSLNPRGLNNYEQYF. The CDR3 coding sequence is TGTGCCAGCAGCTTAAACCCACGGGGGTTAAATAACTACGAGCAGTACTTC.

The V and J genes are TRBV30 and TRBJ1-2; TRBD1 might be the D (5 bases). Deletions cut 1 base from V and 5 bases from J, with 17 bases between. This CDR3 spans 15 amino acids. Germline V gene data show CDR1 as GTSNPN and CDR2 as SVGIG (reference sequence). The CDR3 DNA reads TGTGCCTGGAGTGAATGGGGGAAGGAGGGTTATGGCTACACCTTC. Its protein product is CAWSEWGKEGYGYTF.

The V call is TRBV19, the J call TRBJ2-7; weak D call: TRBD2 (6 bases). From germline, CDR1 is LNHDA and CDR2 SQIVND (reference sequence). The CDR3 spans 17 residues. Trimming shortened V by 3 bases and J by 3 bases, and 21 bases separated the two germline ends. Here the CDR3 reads CASSMEYMGTQDYEQYF. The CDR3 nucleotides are TGTGCCAGTAGTATGGAATATATGGGGACTCAAGACTACGAGCAGTACTTC.

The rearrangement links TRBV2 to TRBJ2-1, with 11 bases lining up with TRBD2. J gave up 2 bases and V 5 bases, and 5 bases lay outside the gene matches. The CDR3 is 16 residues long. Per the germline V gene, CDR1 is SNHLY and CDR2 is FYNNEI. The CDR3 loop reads CASSSSGGLTYNEQFF. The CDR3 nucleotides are TGTGCCAGCAGTTCTAGCGGGGGGTTAACCTACAATGAGCAGTTCTTC. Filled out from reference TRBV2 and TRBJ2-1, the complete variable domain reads EPEVTQTPSHQVTQMGQEVILRCVPISNHLYFYWYRQILGQKVEFLVSFYNNEISEKSEIFDDQFSVERPDGSNFTLKIRSTKLEDSAMYFCASSSSGGLTYNEQFFGPGTRLTVL.

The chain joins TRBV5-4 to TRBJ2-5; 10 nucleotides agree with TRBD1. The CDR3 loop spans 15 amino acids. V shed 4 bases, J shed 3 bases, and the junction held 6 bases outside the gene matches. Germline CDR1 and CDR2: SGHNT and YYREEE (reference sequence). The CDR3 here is CASSPPGTGEETQYF. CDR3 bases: TGTGCCAGCAGCCCTCCCGGGACAGGGGAAGAGACCCAGTACTTC.

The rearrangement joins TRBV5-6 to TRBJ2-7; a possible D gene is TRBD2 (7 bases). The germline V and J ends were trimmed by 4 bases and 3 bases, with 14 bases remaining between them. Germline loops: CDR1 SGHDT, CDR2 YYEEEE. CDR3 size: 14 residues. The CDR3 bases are TGTGCCAGCAGCAGAATAGGGGGGGGCTACGAGCAGTACTTC. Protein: CASSRIGGGYEQYF.

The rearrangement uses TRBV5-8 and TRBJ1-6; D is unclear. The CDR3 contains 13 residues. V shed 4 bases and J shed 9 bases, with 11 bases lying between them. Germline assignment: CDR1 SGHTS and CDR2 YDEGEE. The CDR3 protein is CASSPGIISPLHF. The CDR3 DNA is TGTGCCAGCAGCCCCGGGATTATTTCACCCCTCCACTTT.

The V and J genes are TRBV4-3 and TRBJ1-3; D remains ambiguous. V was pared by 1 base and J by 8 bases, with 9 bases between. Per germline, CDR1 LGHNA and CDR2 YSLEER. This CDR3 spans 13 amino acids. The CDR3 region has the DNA TGCGCCAGCAGCCAAGGATACCGGGACACCATATATTTT. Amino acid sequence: CASSQGYRDTIYF.

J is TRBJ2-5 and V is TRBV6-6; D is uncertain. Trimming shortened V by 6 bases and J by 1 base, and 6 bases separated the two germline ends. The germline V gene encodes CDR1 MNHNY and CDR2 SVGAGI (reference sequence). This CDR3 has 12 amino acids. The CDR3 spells CASRPSQETQYF. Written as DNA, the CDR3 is TGTGCCAGCAGGCCCAGCCAAGAGACCCAGTACTTC.

The CDR3: CASSYEGSSTDTQYF. The DNA for the CDR3 is TGTGCCAGCAGTTACGAGGGCTCTAGCACAGATACGCAGTATTTT. V gene TRBV6-6 combines with J gene TRBJ2-3, with TRBD2 as a possible D gene (5 bases). CDR1 MNHNY and CDR2 SVGAGI come from the germline V gene (reference sequence). The V end was cut by 2 bases, the J end by 0 bases, with 9 bases between. The CDR3 is 15 residues long.

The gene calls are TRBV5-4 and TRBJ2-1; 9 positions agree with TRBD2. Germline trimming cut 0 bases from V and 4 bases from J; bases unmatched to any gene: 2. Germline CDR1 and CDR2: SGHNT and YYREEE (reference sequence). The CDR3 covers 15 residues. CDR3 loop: CASSLETSGYNEQFF. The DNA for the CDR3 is TGTGCCAGCAGCTTGGAGACTAGCGGATACAATGAGCAGTTCTTC.